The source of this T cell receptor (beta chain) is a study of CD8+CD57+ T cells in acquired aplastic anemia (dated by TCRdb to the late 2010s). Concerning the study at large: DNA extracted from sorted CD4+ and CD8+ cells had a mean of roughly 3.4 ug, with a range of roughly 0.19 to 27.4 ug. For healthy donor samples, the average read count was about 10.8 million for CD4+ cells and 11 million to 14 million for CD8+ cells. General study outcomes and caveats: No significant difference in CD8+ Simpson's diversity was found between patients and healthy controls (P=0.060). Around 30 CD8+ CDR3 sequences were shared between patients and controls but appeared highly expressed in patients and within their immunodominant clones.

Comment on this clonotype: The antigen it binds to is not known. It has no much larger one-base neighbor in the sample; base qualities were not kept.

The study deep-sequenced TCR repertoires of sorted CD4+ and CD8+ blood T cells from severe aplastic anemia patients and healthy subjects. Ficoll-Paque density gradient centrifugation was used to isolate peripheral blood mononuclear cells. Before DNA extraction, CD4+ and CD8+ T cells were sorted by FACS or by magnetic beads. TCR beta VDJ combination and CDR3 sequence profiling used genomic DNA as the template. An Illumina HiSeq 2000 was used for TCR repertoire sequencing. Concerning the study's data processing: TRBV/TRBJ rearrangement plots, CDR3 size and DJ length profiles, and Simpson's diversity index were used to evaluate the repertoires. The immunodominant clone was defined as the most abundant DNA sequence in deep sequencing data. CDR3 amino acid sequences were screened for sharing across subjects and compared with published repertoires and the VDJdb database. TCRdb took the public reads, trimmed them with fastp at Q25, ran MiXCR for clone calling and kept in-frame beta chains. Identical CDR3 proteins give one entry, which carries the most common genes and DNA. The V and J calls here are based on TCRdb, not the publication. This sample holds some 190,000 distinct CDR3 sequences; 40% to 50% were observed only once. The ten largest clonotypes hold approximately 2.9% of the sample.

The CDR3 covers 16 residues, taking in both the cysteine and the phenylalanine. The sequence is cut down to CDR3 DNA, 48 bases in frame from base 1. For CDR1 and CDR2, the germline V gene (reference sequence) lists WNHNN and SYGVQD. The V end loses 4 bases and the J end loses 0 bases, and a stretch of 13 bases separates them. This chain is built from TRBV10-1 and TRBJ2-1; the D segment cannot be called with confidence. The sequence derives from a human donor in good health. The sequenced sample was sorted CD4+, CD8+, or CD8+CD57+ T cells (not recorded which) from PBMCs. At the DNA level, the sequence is TGCGCCAGCAGTGTTCAGGCGGCACCCTCCTACAATGAGCAGTTCTTC. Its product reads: CASSVQAAPSYNEQFF.